Described below is a single T cell receptor (beta chain) sequence and its context. The sample belongs to a study of T cell responses to AZD1222 COVID-19 vaccine. CDR1 MNHEY and CDR2 SVGEGT come from the germline V gene. The CDR3 has 15 amino acids. Trimming removed 6 bases from V and 7 bases from J; junction bases left unmatched: 6. The table came from immunoSEQ multiplex PCR; TCRdb's copy has only in-frame clones and leaves some out. The sample includes roughly 150,000 clones, about 91% of them seen just once. V gene TRBV6-2 or TRBV6-3 combines with J gene TRBJ2-1, with TRBD2 identical over 13 bases. The sequence was collected from an adult in good health. This specimen was peripheral blood, taken on day 0 of AZD1222 vaccination. CDR3 sequence reads: CASSLTSGRANEQFF. The CDR3 DNA sequence: TGTGCCAGCAGCCTCACTAGCGGGAGGGCGAATGAGCAGTTCTTC.